The 26 T cell receptor beta chains reported below all come from one sample, sequenced in a study of glioma-infiltrating T cells (dated by TCRdb to the mid-2010s). This sample was sequenced with an Illumina MiSeq. TCR alpha and beta CDR3 regions were amplified with the iRepertoire nested amplicon-rescue multiplex PCR (arm-PCR) platform from RNA. TCRdb trimmed public reads at Q25 via fastp, called clones via MiXCR and kept in-frame beta chains. Here each entry gathers all rows of one CDR3 protein and keeps the most common genes and DNA. This sample gives a few hundred thousand distinct CDR3 sequences in total; about two fifths of them show up just once. The leading ten clones occupy around 11% of the sample. The sequenced material came from glioma tissue, nonneoplastic brain tissue, or PBMCs (not recorded which). The source of these receptors is a human donor with low-grade glioma or glioblastoma, undergoing nonglioma brain surgery, or in good health (not recorded which).

The V and J genes are TRBV28 and TRBJ2-1; 12 bases are a match to TRBD2. CDR1 is MDHEN, CDR2 SYDVKM, per germline. This CDR3 contains 19 residues. V shed 7 bases, J shed 8 bases, and the junction held 21 bases outside the gene matches. Here the CDR3 DNA reads TGTGCCAGCATCAAAACTTACTCCCGACTAGCGGGAGTATTTCATGAGCAGTTCTTC. This gives the protein CASIKTYSRLAGVFHEQFF. The full variable domain, with the rest looked up from reference TRBV28 and TRBJ2-1, is DVKVTQSSRYLVKRTGEKVFLECVQDMDHENMFWYRQDPGLGLRLIYFSYDVKMKEKGDIPEGYSVSREKKERFSLILESASTNQTSMYLCASIKTYSRLAGVFHEQFFGPGTRLTVL.

This clonotype appeared many times. DNA of the CDR3: TGCAGTGCTATAGGACTCTCCTACGAGCAGTACTTC. As protein: CSAIGLSYEQYF. The chain combines TRBV20-1 with TRBJ2-7; TRBD2 is a possible D gene (5 bases). The CDR3 spans 12 residues. V gave up 4 bases and J gave up 0 bases, with 7 bases separating them. Germline values: CDR1 DFQATT, CDR2 SNEGSKA (reference sequence).

The sample holds a few counts of this clonotype. V is TRBV2 and J is TRBJ2-7; D may be TRBD1 (6 bases). From germline, CDR1 is SNHLY and CDR2 FYNNEI. The CDR3 has 13 amino acids. Trimming removed 7 bases at V and 3 bases at J, with 13 bases between. The CDR3 region is CASNTGTIYEQYF. The CDR3 DNA reads TGTGCCAGCAACACAGGGACCATCTACGAGCAGTACTTC. The full variable domain, in which reference TRBV2 and TRBJ2-7 provide the parts outside the CDR3, is EPEVTQTPSHQVTQMGQEVILRCVPISNHLYFYWYRQILGQKVEFLVSFYNNEISEKSEIFDDQFSVERPDGSNFTLKIRSTKLEDSAMYFCASNTGTIYEQYFGPGTRLTVT.

CDR3 sequence reads: CASSLAAKQETQYF. In DNA form, the CDR3 reads TGTGCCAGCAGTTTGGCAGCCAAACAAGAGACCCAGTACTTC. V and J are TRBV12-3 or TRBV12-4 and TRBJ2-5; unclear D gene. The CDR3 consists of 14 residues. V was cut by 3 bases and J by 2 bases, with 10 bases left in between.

A remark on this clonotype: Since a much larger clone is just one base distant, this may be a read error. The V call is TRBV6-1, the J call TRBJ2-4; 9 bases line up with TRBD2. CDR1 and CDR2 (germline): MNHNS, SASEGT. The CDR3 is 16 residues long. CDR3 residues: CTSRESSGVAKNIQYF. The CDR3 bases are TGTACCAGCAGGGAGTCTAGCGGGGTAGCCAAAAACATTCAGTACTTC.

In its sample, this clonotype was seen many times. The chain couples TRBV6-5 to TRBJ1-1; TRBD1 is a possible D gene (5 bases). This CDR3 has 15 amino acids. In germline, CDR1 is MNHEY, CDR2 SVGAGI. V was pared by 0 bases and J by 3 bases, with 11 bases between. CDR3 loop: CASSYSFRVDTEAFF. The CDR3 DNA is TGTGCCAGCAGTTACTCTTTCAGGGTGGACACTGAAGCTTTCTTT.

The rearrangement uses TRBV6-1 and TRBJ1-4; tentatively, D is TRBD1 (5 bases). This CDR3 region has 18 residues. Germline V CDR1 and CDR2: MNHNS, SASEGT. The V end lost 5 bases, the J end lost 3 bases, and 22 bases lay between the germline ends. The CDR3 protein is CASSRPLGRTFPNEKLFF. As DNA, the CDR3 is TGTGCCAGCAGTCGACCTCTGGGCAGGACATTTCCTAATGAAAAACTGTTTTTT.

This clonotype appeared many times. The J gene is TRBJ1-1, the V gene TRBV7-2; D is unresolved. The V gene's germline CDR1 is SGHTA and CDR2 FQGNSA. Trimming pared 1 base from V and 9 bases from J, leaving 12 bases between. This CDR3 has 13 amino acids. The CDR3 DNA sequence: TGTGCCAGCAGCTTAGTCGGGCAACCACAAGCTTTCTTT. Residues: CASSLVGQPQAFF.

This clonotype was counted many times. The V and J genes are TRBV27 and TRBJ2-1, with D unresolved. Trimming left V 0 bases short and J 5 bases short, with 5 bases between. CDR1 MNHEY and CDR2 SMNVEV come from the germline V gene (reference sequence). The CDR3 totals 13 residues. CDR3 in amino acids: CASSLSSNNEQFF. The CDR3, as DNA: TGTGCCAGCAGTTTATCCTCTAACAATGAGCAGTTCTTC.

In its sample, this clonotype was seen many times. V gene TRBV28 combines with J gene TRBJ2-1, with D possibly TRBD2 on 5 matching bases. The CDR3 has 12 residues. The germline V gene has CDR1 MDHEN and CDR2 SYDVKM. V lost 7 bases and J 10 bases, leaving 14 bases between the germline ends. DNA of the CDR3: TGTGCCAGCAATATCCCGGGGTACGAGCAGTTCTTC. Amino acids: CASNIPGYEQFF.

As concerns this clonotype: A much larger clonotype is one base distant, so this may be a read error. The CDR3 region has the DNA TGTGTCAGCAGTCGTGGAGGGGATTTGAGACTTGGAAACACCATATATTTT. Its protein is CVSSRGGDLRLGNTIYF. J is TRBJ1-3 and V is TRBV27; a possible D gene is TRBD1 (5 bases). Germline CDR1 reads MNHEY; CDR2 reads SMNVEV (reference sequence). This CDR3 region has 17 residues.

This clonotype showed up many times. This rearrangement joins TRBV6-1 to TRBJ2-7; tentatively, D is TRBD1 (5 bases). Germline CDR1 MNHNS, CDR2 SASEGT. V was clipped by 5 bases and J by 5 bases, with 22 bases between them. The CDR3 consists of 16 residues. DNA of the CDR3: TGTGCCAGCAGTCCCCGACAGTCCAACCCCTACCACGAGCAGTACTTC. Translating gives CASSPRQSNPYHEQYF.

This clonotype has more than one count but fewer than ten. The chain recombines TRBV20-1 with TRBJ1-1; D is ambiguous. The V and J ends lost 0 bases and 3 bases respectively, with 8 bases between them. This CDR3 is 13 amino acids long. Germline lookup yields CDR1 DFQATT and CDR2 SNEGSKA (reference sequence). The CDR3 spells CSARDFGDTEAFF. CDR3 nucleotide sequence: TGCAGTGCTAGAGATTTTGGAGACACTGAAGCTTTCTTT.

The V gene is TRBV6-1, the J gene TRBJ2-4; D call uncertain. V lost 5 bases to trimming and J lost 6 bases, with 8 bases between them. The CDR3 totals 12 residues. The V gene's germline CDR1 is MNHNS and CDR2 SASEGT. The CDR3 DNA is TGTGCCAGCAGTCCTACTGGAAACATTCAGTACTTC. It specifies CASSPTGNIQYF.

Points on this clonotype: A much larger clone sits a single nucleotide away, making a read error possible. This rearrangement joins TRBV25-1 to TRBJ1-2; 9 bases line up with TRBD1. The CDR3 runs to 13 residues. Germline V gene sequence: CDR1 MGHDK, CDR2 SYGVNS. As DNA, the CDR3 is TGTGTCAGCTCGGGACAGGGCTACAGTGGCTACACCTTC. It specifies CVSSGQGYSGYTF.

This clonotype was counted a few times. The J gene is TRBJ2-4, the V gene TRBV28; tentative D call: TRBD1 (6 bases). Germline assignment: CDR1 MDHEN and CDR2 SYDVKM. This CDR3 is 14 amino acids long. V lost 6 bases to trimming and J lost 10 bases, with 19 bases between them. CDR3 sequence reads: CASRLQGPSGIQYF. Written as DNA, the CDR3 is TGTGCCAGCAGACTACAGGGACCGTCGGGGATTCAGTACTTC.

This clonotype was detected a few times. This chain joins TRBV7-8 and TRBJ1-1; 7 bases align to TRBD1. There are 15 residues in the CDR3. J lost 2 bases, V lost 2 bases, and 5 bases had no gene match. Germline values: CDR1 SGHVS, CDR2 FQNEAQ. This CDR3 is CASSLPRDRNTEAFF. The CDR3 DNA reads TGTGCCAGCAGCTTACCCCGGGACAGAAACACTGAAGCTTTCTTT.

The chain joins TRBV10-3 to TRBJ2-3, with D perhaps TRBD2 (6 bases). Trimming pared 4 bases from V and 4 bases from J, leaving 21 bases between. The CDR3 covers 17 residues. Germline lookup yields CDR1 ENHRY and CDR2 SYGVKD. CDR3 region: CAISGPGAEISADTQYF. CDR3 coding DNA: TGTGCCATCAGTGGGCCGGGAGCCGAGATTAGCGCAGATACGCAGTATTTT.

Only a few counts were recorded for this clonotype. The chain employs TRBV7-6 and TRBJ2-1; D might be TRBD2 (7 bases). Germline lookup yields CDR1 SGHVS and CDR2 FNYEAQ. V shed 5 bases and J shed 5 bases, with 13 bases lying between them. The CDR3 consists of 14 residues. CDR3 in amino acids: CASSLPGGDNEQFF. The CDR3 coding sequence is TGTGCCAGCAGCCTTCCGGGGGGCGACAATGAGCAGTTCTTC.

Concerning this clonotype: Compared with germline, one end of the junction differs, possibly owing to a read error. This chain links TRBV28 with TRBJ2-7, with a tentative D call TRBD1 (6 bases). In germline, CDR1 is MDHEN, CDR2 SYDVKM. The CDR3 runs to 14 residues. The CDR3 DNA reads TGTGCCAGCTGTCCCCAGGGACATTCTAAAGAGAGGGACTTC. Translating it yields CASCPQGHSKERDF.

The V and J genes are TRBV28 and TRBJ1-4; D uncertain. CDR3 length: 15 residues. V dropped 3 bases and J dropped 8 bases, with 16 bases sitting between them. CDR1 and CDR2 (germline): MDHEN, SYDVKM. The CDR3 spells CASSFRFNLWEKLFF. For the CDR3, the DNA is TGTGCCAGCAGTTTTAGATTCAACCTTTGGGAAAAACTGTTTTTT.

V usage is TRBV29-1 and J usage is TRBJ2-7; 7 positions agree with TRBD1. V dropped 6 bases and J dropped 7; count of bases not matched to a gene: 9. The CDR3 extends over 12 amino acids. Germline V gene data show CDR1 as SQVTM and CDR2 as ANQGSEA. The CDR3 region has the DNA TGCAGCGTCGTGGAAGGGGGCAGTGAGCAGTACTTC. Its translation is CSVVEGGSEQYF.

The V call is TRBV6-2 or TRBV6-3, the J call TRBJ2-1, with a weak D call TRBD2 (6 bases). Deletions cut 6 bases from V and 13 bases from J, with 28 bases between. The length of the CDR3 is 16 residues. CDR1 and CDR2 (germline): MNHEY, SVGEGT. The CDR3 region is CASRVRQAGKQGTQFF. The CDR3 DNA reads as TGTGCCAGCAGGGTCCGCCAAGCGGGTAAACAAGGGACCCAGTTCTTC.

The chain has TRBV28 and TRBJ2-7; 8 bases match TRBD2. Germline V CDR1 and CDR2: MDHEN, SYDVKM. The CDR3 spans 15 residues. The V and J ends lost 2 bases and 9 bases, in that order; junction bases with no gene match: 12. The CDR3 is CASSLTGGPTLGQYF. The CDR3 nucleotides read TGTGCCAGCAGTTTAACGGGAGGGCCCACCTTAGGGCAGTACTTC. Full variable domain (missing parts from reference TRBV28 and TRBJ2-7): DVKVTQSSRYLVKRTGEKVFLECVQDMDHENMFWYRQDPGLGLRLIYFSYDVKMKEKGDIPEGYSVSREKKERFSLILESASTNQTSMYLCASSLTGGPTLGQYFGPGTRLTVT.

This clonotype was detected ten times or more. The genes are TRBV6-5 and TRBJ1-1; D perhaps matches TRBD1 (6 bases). Between the trimmed V and J ends, which lost 0 bases and 3 bases, there was a span of 14 bases. The length of the CDR3 is 16 residues. CDR1 is MNHEY and CDR2 is SVGAGI in the germline V gene. The CDR3 DNA follows: TGTGCCAGCAGTTACTCTCTCAGGGGAGGGGACACTGAAGCTTTCTTT. It yields the protein CASSYSLRGGDTEAFF.

A remark on this clonotype: One junction end does not reproduce the germline sequence, and a read error may be involved. The rearrangement links TRBV20-1 to TRBJ2-2; the D gene is possibly TRBD2 (6 bases). Germline values: CDR1 DFQATT, CDR2 SNEGSKA (reference sequence). The CDR3 covers 11 residues. The CDR3 DNA reads as TGCAGTGCTAGAGTGGGCGGGGAGCTGTTATTT. This codes for CSARVGGELLF.